In its sample, the clone carrying this TCR beta chain was seen a few times. Antigen: not known. It was 5'RACE with constant-segment primers that produced the TCR alpha and TCR beta cDNA libraries, which carried sample barcodes and UMIs. TCRdb re-called the 5' RACE reads through MiXCR, storing one row per CDR3 protein. Among around 220,000 distinct CDR3 sequences, roughly 15% were seen once, and the ten largest hold around 3.8%. These data originate in a study of T-cell memory formation after mild COVID-19. Germline-derived CDR1 and CDR2 are SEHNR and FQNEAQ (reference sequence). The V and J ends lost 1 base and 11 bases respectively, with 11 bases between them. The CDR3 extends over 12 amino acids. Overall study findings and caveats: There were some responding clones in pre-infection memory, which suggested that cross-reactive memory had joined. CD4/CD8 balance held among clones contracting day 15 to 85, and later expanders leaned CD4+.

The sequence was collected from a man aged 18 to 29 who had mild COVID-19 (a few samples of this study predate the infection). Cell type and time point are not known. The chain links TRBV7-9 to TRBJ1-1; D not resolved. Specimen: PBMCs or a T cell subset sorted from them (not recorded which). The CDR3 DNA reads TGTGCCAGCAGCTTAGATGGCTTTGAGGCTTTCTTT. This encodes CASSLDGFEAFF.